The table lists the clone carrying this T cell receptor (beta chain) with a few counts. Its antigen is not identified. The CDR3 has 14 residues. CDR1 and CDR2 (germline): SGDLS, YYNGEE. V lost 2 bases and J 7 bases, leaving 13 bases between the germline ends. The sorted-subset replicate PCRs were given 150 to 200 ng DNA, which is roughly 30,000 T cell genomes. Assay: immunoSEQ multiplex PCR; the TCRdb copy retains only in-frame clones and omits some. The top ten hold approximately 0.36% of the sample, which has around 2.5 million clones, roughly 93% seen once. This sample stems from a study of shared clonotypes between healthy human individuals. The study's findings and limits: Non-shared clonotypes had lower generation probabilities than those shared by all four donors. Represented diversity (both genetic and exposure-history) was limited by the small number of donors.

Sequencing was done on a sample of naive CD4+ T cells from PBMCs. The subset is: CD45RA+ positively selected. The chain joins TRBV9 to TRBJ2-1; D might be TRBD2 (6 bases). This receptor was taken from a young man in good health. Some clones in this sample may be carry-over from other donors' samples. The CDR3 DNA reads TGTGCCAGCAGCGTTAGACTAGTCGGAAATGAGCAGTTCTTC. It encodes CASSVRLVGNEQFF.